The text below deals with one T cell receptor (beta chain). Clones were read by immunoSEQ multiplex PCR, and TCRdb kept only the in-frame ones, dropping some. The sample gives roughly 80,000 clones, approximately 82% of which show up once; about 10% is in the top ten. The sample belongs to a study of blood T cell repertoires in COVID-19. The CDR3 has 17 residues. V gave up 0 bases and J gave up 3 bases; unmatched junction bases: 7. In germline, CDR1 is SGHRS, CDR2 YFSETQ. Sequenced sample: peripheral blood. The chain joins TRBV5-1 to TRBJ2-3; TRBD2 matches 10 bases. The sequence was obtained from a human donor in a cohort sampled during active COVID-19. The CDR3 bases are TGCGCCAGCAGCTTGGGACCTAGCGGGAGTACGACAGATACGCAGTATTTT. This codes for CASSLGPSGSTTDTQYF.